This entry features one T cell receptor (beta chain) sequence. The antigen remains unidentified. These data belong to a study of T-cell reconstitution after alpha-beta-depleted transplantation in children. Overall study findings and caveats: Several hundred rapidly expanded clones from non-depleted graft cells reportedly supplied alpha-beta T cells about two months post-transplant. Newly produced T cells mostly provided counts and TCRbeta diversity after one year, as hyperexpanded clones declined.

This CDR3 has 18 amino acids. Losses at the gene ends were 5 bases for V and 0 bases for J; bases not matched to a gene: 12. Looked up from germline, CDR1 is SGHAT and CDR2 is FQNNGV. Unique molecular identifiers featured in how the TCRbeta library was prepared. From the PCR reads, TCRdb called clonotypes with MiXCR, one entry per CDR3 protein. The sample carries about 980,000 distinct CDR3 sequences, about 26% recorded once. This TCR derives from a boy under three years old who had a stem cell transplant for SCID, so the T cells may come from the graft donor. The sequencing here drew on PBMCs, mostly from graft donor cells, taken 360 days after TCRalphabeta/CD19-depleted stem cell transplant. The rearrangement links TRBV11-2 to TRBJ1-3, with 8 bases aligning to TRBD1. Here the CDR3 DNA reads TGTGCCAGCAGCCCATACCCCGGGACAGGATACTCTGGAAACACCATATATTTT. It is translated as CASSPYPGTGYSGNTIYF.